A selection of T cell receptor beta chains follows, all from one sample in a study of graft-versus-host responses after intestinal transplantation. Clones were sequenced by immunoSEQ multiplex PCR, and TCRdb holds only the in-frame ones, with some missing. The sample carries roughly 97,000 clones, 75% to 95% recorded once. The sample was PBMCs, taken around 68 weeks after intestinal transplant. The receptor source for this set is a human patient who received an intestinal transplant, so some T cells may come from the graft donor. Both conserved end residues are part of each CDR3. The D gene is left open where the match is weak. Size is omitted from some rows. Given values are once, few, many or a class for expanded clones.

D: NA; V: TRBV11-2; J: TRBJ1-4; size: NA; DNA: TGTGCCAGCCATGGGGCCTTCCAAACTAATGAAAAACTGTTTTTT; CDR3: CASHGAFQTNEKLFF
D: NA; V: TRBV13; J: TRBJ2-1; size: NA; DNA: TGTGCCAGCAGCCCCCGTCCATCGGACCCAGAGTTCTTC; CDR3: CASSPRPSDPEFF
D: NA; V: TRBV19; J: TRBJ2-7; size: NA; DNA: TGTGCCAGTAGGCCCGGGACTTTTGGAGAGCAGTACTTC; CDR3: CASRPGTFGEQYF
D: NA; V: TRBV18; J: TRBJ2-7; size: once; DNA: TGTGCCAGCTCACCAACAGGGATCTACGAGCAGTACTTC; CDR3: CASSPTGIYEQYF
D: NA; V: TRBV21-1; J: TRBJ2-1; size: NA; DNA: TGTGCCAGCAGCACTGGGAAACAGGGGACCCTATACAATGAGCAGTTCTTC; CDR3: CASSTGKQGTLYNEQFF
D: NA; V: TRBV6-4; J: TRBJ1-6; size: NA; DNA: TGTGCCAGCAGTGACGGACAGCCTAATTCACCCCTCCACTTT; CDR3: CASSDGQPNSPLHF
D: NA; V: TRBV18; J: TRBJ1-4; size: NA; DNA: TGTGCCAGCTCACCAACCGGGGCGGGGGAAAAACTGTTTTTT; CDR3: CASSPTGAGEKLFF
D: NA; V: TRBV9; J: TRBJ2-5; size: NA; DNA: TGTGCCAGCAGCCGATGGGGGGAGGAGACCCAGTACTTC; CDR3: CASSRWGEETQYF
D: NA; V: TRBV9; J: TRBJ2-1; size: NA; DNA: TGTGCCAGCAGCCCCTGGGGGGGGCTCTCCTACAATGAGCAGTTCTTC; CDR3: CASSPWGGLSYNEQFF
D: NA; V: TRBV2; J: TRBJ2-7; size: NA; DNA: TGTGCCAGCAGTGAGGGACCCTACGAGCAGTACTTC; CDR3: CASSEGPYEQYF
D: NA; V: TRBV7-3; J: TRBJ2-7; size: NA; DNA: TGTGCCAGCAGCCTAGGGACCGGTCCCTACGAGCAGTACTTC; CDR3: CASSLGTGPYEQYF
D: NA; V: TRBV4-1; J: TRBJ1-4; size: NA; DNA: TGCGCCAGCAGCCGGTTTGCAGTTTGGGAAAAACTGTTTTTT; CDR3: CASSRFAVWEKLFF
D: TRBD1; V: TRBV6-1; J: TRBJ1-5; size: NA; DNA: TGTGCCAGCAGTGAAGCGCGAGCAGGGGGAAATCAGCCCCAGCATTTT; CDR3: CASSEARAGGNQPQHF
D: NA; V: TRBV2; J: TRBJ1-4; size: NA; DNA: TGTGCCAGCAGTGAGAGGACCGCAACTAATGAAAAACTGTTTTTT; CDR3: CASSERTATNEKLFF
D: NA; V: TRBV15; J: TRBJ2-1; size: NA; DNA: TGTGCCACCAGCAGAGGAACAGGGTCCCGAATCGATGAGCAGTTCTTC; CDR3: CATSRGTGSRIDEQFF
D: NA; V: TRBV2; J: TRBJ2-2; size: NA; DNA: TGTGCCAGCAGGGTGGGAGGGACAGTGAACACCGGGGAGCTGTTTTTT; CDR3: CASRVGGTVNTGELFF
D: TRBD1; V: TRBV2; J: TRBJ1-6; size: NA; DNA: TGTGCCAGCGGGGCAGGGGGAAGTTACGGTTCACCCCTCCACTTT; CDR3: CASGAGGSYGSPLHF
D: TRBD1; V: TRBV9; J: TRBJ2-7; size: NA; DNA: TGTGCCAGCAGCCCAGGGGGACAGATAGCCTACGAGCAGTACTTC; CDR3: CASSPGGQIAYEQYF
D: NA; V: TRBV5-1; J: TRBJ1-5; size: few; DNA: TGCGCCAGCAGCTTGGGAGGTTATAGCAATCAGCCCCAGCATTTT; CDR3: CASSLGGYSNQPQHF
D: NA; V: TRBV7-9; J: TRBJ2-7; size: NA; DNA: TGTGCCAGCAGCTCCTGGACGGGGACCTACGAGCAGTACTTC; CDR3: CASSSWTGTYEQYF
D: NA; V: TRBV19; J: TRBJ2-7; size: NA; DNA: TGTGCCAGTAGCCTATCAGGGACCTACGAGCAGTACTTC; CDR3: CASSLSGTYEQYF
D: NA; V: TRBV10-3; J: TRBJ1-6; size: NA; DNA: TGTGCCACCAGAGGGGCCGAGGGGTCACCCCTCCACTTT; CDR3: CATRGAEGSPLHF